These 14 T cell receptor beta chains came from one sample sequenced in a study of molecular identifiers for immune sequencing clone quantification. Using its own MiXCR run on the PCR reads, TCRdb lists one record per CDR3 protein. The table has around 300,000 distinct CDR3 sequences, 24% seen once. Sequenced input: naive CD8+ T cells from blood, with Jurkat cell RNA spiked in. Noted subset: FACS-sorted CD8+CD4-CCR7+CD45RA+ naive T cells. The receptors here all came from a human donor in good health. Some libraries in this study had Jurkat cell RNA spiked in.

With regard to this clonotype: A much bigger clone sits one base away, suggesting this may be a read error. The chain employs TRBV5-6 and TRBJ2-6; maybe TRBD1 (5 bases). Germline-derived CDR1 and CDR2 are SGHDT and YYEEEE. This CDR3 region has 17 residues. The CDR3 is CASSLAATHSGATVLTF. In nucleotides, the CDR3 is TGTGCCAGCAGCTTGGCCGCGACACACTCTGGGGCCACCGTCCTGACTTTC.

In regard to this clonotype: The junction does not match germline at one end; this may be a read error. The J gene is TRBJ1-4, the V gene TRBV4-3, with D unresolved. This CDR3 is 15 amino acids long. CDR1 LGHNA and CDR2 YSLEER come from the germline V gene. In nucleotides, the CDR3 is TGCGCCCGCAGCCAAGTGGGGTTCGTCGAAGAAAAACTGTTTTTT. Its translation is CARSQVGFVEEKLFF.

The chain joins TRBV7-9 to TRBJ1-5; D ambiguous. Germline V gene data show CDR1 as SEHNR and CDR2 as FQNEAQ (reference sequence). This CDR3 region has 14 residues. Trimming took 8 bases from V and 3 from J, leaving 14 bases between them. This chain's CDR3 is CASATIGANQPQHF. The CDR3 nucleotides are TGTGCCAGCGCAACCATAGGTGCCAATCAGCCCCAGCATTTT.

As concerns this clonotype: A much larger clone lies a single base off, so this may be a read error. The chain combines TRBV9 with TRBJ1-5, with a tentative D call TRBD1 (5 bases). CDR1 is SGDLS and CDR2 is YYNGEE in the germline V gene. This CDR3 has 15 amino acids. The DNA for the CDR3 is TGTGCCGGCAGTCTCTCAGGGTTGGTCTCTCAGCCCCAGCATTTT. Residues: CAGSLSGLVSQPQHF.

Here the CDR3 DNA reads TGTGCCAGCAGCTTACCCTGGGGGGACAGTTCCTACGAGCAGTACTTC. It yields the protein CASSLPWGDSSYEQYF. The J gene is TRBJ2-7, the V gene TRBV11-2, with D maybe TRBD1 (7 bases). V lost 2 bases and J lost 1, with 15 bases in between. There are 16 residues in the CDR3. Germline CDR1 reads SGHAT; CDR2 reads FQNNGV.

Of note for this clonotype: A read error may explain this, as a much larger clone is one base away. The rearrangement links TRBV25-1 to TRBJ1-3; 9 bases fit TRBD1. The V segment lost 0 bases and the J segment 8 bases; nucleotides outside the gene matches: 11. This CDR3 region has 17 residues. Germline CDR1 MGHDK, CDR2 SYGVNS. The DNA of the CDR3 is TGTGCCAGCAGTGAATATAGGACAGGGGAAACCGAGGACACCATATATTTT. Protein sequence: CASSEYRTGETEDTIYF.

Regarding this clonotype: A read error may produce the germline difference seen at one junction end. This chain joins TRBV27 and TRBJ2-3; 9 bases agree with TRBD2. Germline-derived CDR1 and CDR2 are MNHEY and SMNVEV (reference sequence). The CDR3 loop spans 15 amino acids. The CDR3: CASSPRTSAPDTRYF. Here the CDR3 DNA reads TGTGCCAGCAGTCCCCGGACTAGCGCTCCAGATACGCGGTATTTT.

Regarding this clonotype: A read error may explain this, as a much larger clone is one base away. V and J are TRBV5-5 and TRBJ2-3; TRBD2 is a possible D gene (7 bases). The CDR3 has 17 amino acids. Germline V CDR1 and CDR2: SGHKS, YYEKEE (reference sequence). Trimming took 0 bases from V and 4 from J, leaving 18 bases between them. The chain's CDR3 is CASSLGVRTGRADTQYF. CDR3 bases: TGTGCCAGCAGCTTGGGGGTTCGAACAGGGAGGGCAGATACGCAGTATTTT.

At least ten counts were recorded for this clonotype. This sequence joins TRBV29-1 and TRBJ2-2, with D perhaps matching TRBD1 (6 bases). V lost 3 bases to trimming and J lost 5 bases, with 16 bases between them. This CDR3 is built from 15 residues. CDR1 is SQVTM and CDR2 is ANQGSEA in the germline V gene. The CDR3 DNA follows: TGCAGCGTTGACGGATTGTTAGGGGGAACCGGGGAGCTGTTTTTT. Residues: CSVDGLLGGTGELFF.

The rearrangement uses TRBV9 and TRBJ2-1; D gene uncertain. Trimming left V 0 bases short and J 4 bases short, with 5 bases between. Germline CDR1 and CDR2: SGDLS and YYNGEE. The CDR3 is 13 residues long. This CDR3 reads CASSVAVYNEQFF. The CDR3 nucleotides read TGTGCCAGCAGCGTAGCAGTGTACAATGAGCAGTTCTTC.

The genes are TRBV28 and TRBJ2-7; D remains ambiguous. The germline gives CDR1 MDHEN, CDR2 SYDVKM. This CDR3 has 14 amino acids. The V end was cut by 6 bases, the J end by 2 bases, with 14 bases between. CDR3 nucleotide sequence: TGTGCCAGCAGCATTGGCGTGAGAACCTACGAGCAGTACTTC. This sequence encodes CASSIGVRTYEQYF.

Many counts were recorded for this clonotype. J is TRBJ1-5 and V is TRBV28; D may be TRBD1 (5 bases). Germline V gene data show CDR1 as MDHEN and CDR2 as SYDVKM. The CDR3 extends over 17 amino acids. V lost 6 bases to trimming and J lost 0 bases, with 18 bases between them. The DNA of the CDR3 is TGTGCCAGCAGCTTGGGACGGCGAGTCTATAGCAATCAGCCCCAGCATTTT. Its translation is CASSLGRRVYSNQPQHF.

This clonotype was picked up a small number of times. The J gene is TRBJ1-1, the V gene TRBV6-5; the D is unclear. The CDR3 extends over 15 amino acids. The germline V gene has CDR1 MNHEY and CDR2 SVGAGI. The germline V and J ends were trimmed by 0 bases and 1 base, with 9 bases remaining between them. DNA for the CDR3: TGTGCCAGCAGTTACTCTTTAGGATCGAACACTGAAGCTTTCTTT. Protein: CASSYSLGSNTEAFF.

The sample holds one count of this clonotype. A much larger clone lies one base from this, so it may be a read error. This chain uses TRBV29-1 with TRBJ2-6; maybe TRBD1 (5 bases). The length of the CDR3 is 14 residues. From germline, CDR1 is SQVTM and CDR2 ANQGSEA. V lost 3 bases and J 4 bases, leaving 10 bases between the germline ends. As DNA, the CDR3 is TGCAGCGTTGACAAGGGGCACGGGGCCAACGTCCTGACTTTC. The encoded protein is CSVDKGHGANVLTF.